The TCR beta chain under discussion was sequenced for a study of OX40 agonist ivuxolimab in advanced cancers. Turning to the study itself: Checkpoint inhibitors had been given previously to about 38% of patients.

Looked up from germline, CDR1 is GTSNPN and CDR2 is SVGIG (reference sequence). V lost 2 bases to trimming and J lost 3 bases, with 7 bases between them. This CDR3 has 12 amino acids. At cycle 4 day 1, cycle 7 day 1, and baseline, blood was sampled. Some clones are missing from TCRdb's copy, which holds only in-frame ones; the method was immunoSEQ multiplex PCR. The profile shows roughly 75,000 clones, 85% to 90% of them singletons. The chain recombines TRBV30 with TRBJ2-5; no clear D. The sequence derives from an adult with an advanced solid tumor such as melanoma, head and neck, liver or kidney cancer. The sequenced sample was CD4+ or CD8+ T cells sorted from blood, obtained in a trial of the OX40 agonist ivuxolimab. CDR3 protein: CAWSRVEETQYF. The CDR3, as DNA: TGTGCCTGGAGTAGGGTGGAAGAGACCCAGTACTTC.